These 25 T cell receptor beta chains share one sample of origin, sequenced in a study of T cells in Graves' hyperthyroidism and ophthalmopathy. Amplification targeted TCR beta CDR3 regions from RNA transcripts. HTBI primers drove first-round RT-PCR of the TCR CDR3. TCRdb processed the multiplex PCR reads anew with MiXCR; each CDR3 protein has one entry. The sample lists approximately 570,000 distinct CDR3 sequences; about 20% were seen once. The sample consisted of blood. The source is a man between 35 and 55 years old with Graves' ophthalmopathy.

This clonotype occurred many times. The chain has TRBV28 and TRBJ2-5, with D perhaps TRBD1 or TRBD2 (5 bases each). Trimming cost V 5 bases and J 4 bases, with 14 bases left between them. Germline CDR1 reads MDHEN; CDR2 reads SYDVKM. The CDR3 is made up of 14 amino acids. The CDR3 coding sequence is TGTGCCAGCAGTCTCGACAGCGGTGTAGAGACCCAGTACTTC. Translating gives CASSLDSGVETQYF.

The chain uses TRBV4-1 and TRBJ1-1; D is possibly TRBD1 (5 bases). The germline gives CDR1 MGHRA, CDR2 YSYEKL. V dropped 11 bases and J dropped 6 bases, with 13 bases sitting between them. This CDR3 region has 11 residues. As DNA, the CDR3 is TGCGCCTCCACGGGGGTAGCTGAAGCTTTCTTT. Its translation is CASTGVAEAFF.

This clonotype showed up many times. This chain connects TRBV15 to TRBJ2-7; TRBD2 matches at 14 bases. The CDR3 sequence is 16 residues long. Germline CDR1 and CDR2: LNHNV and YYDKDF (reference sequence). The V segment lost 6 bases and the J segment 3 bases; nucleotides outside the gene matches: 7. This CDR3 is CATSTGLAGVGYEQYF. CDR3 coding DNA: TGTGCCACCAGTACGGGACTAGCGGGAGTCGGCTACGAGCAGTACTTC. The full variable domain, its missing parts supplied by reference TRBV15 and TRBJ2-7, is DAMVIQNPRYQVTQFGKPVTLSCSQTLNHNVMYWYQQKSSQAPKLLFHYYDKDFNNEADTPDNFQSRRPNTSFCFLDIRSPGLGDTAMYLCATSTGLAGVGYEQYFGPGTRLTVT.

The chain employs TRBV6-1 and TRBJ2-5; D remains ambiguous. V was clipped by 11 bases and J by 1 base, with 14 bases between them. This CDR3 region has 13 residues. The germline gives CDR1 MNHNS, CDR2 SASEGT. The CDR3 bases are TGTGCCGGCAATAAAAGACCCCAAGAGACCCAGTACTTC. Translation: CAGNKRPQETQYF.

This clonotype was counted only a few times. The chain has TRBV28 and TRBJ2-2, with 7 bases that match TRBD1. Germline CDR1 is MDHEN and CDR2 is SYDVKM. This CDR3 spans 16 amino acids. Trimming removed 3 bases from V and 5 bases from J; junction bases left unmatched: 9. CDR3: CASSLFVRGKTGELFF. In DNA, the CDR3 is TGTGCCAGCAGTTTGTTCGTCAGGGGGAAAACCGGGGAGCTGTTTTTT. The complete variable domain, with remaining parts taken from reference TRBV28 and TRBJ2-2, reads DVKVTQSSRYLVKRTGEKVFLECVQDMDHENMFWYRQDPGLGLRLIYFSYDVKMKEKGDIPEGYSVSREKKERFSLILESASTNQTSMYLCASSLFVRGKTGELFFGEGSRLTVL.

The rearrangement links TRBV6-2 or TRBV6-3 to TRBJ2-1; 9 nucleotides agree with TRBD1. The CDR3 contains 15 residues. V shed 5 bases, J shed 10 bases, and the junction held 12 bases outside the gene matches. CDR1 and CDR2 from the germline V gene are MNHEY and SVGEGT. CDR3 nucleotides: TGTGCCAGCAGTGGGTTCGGGGGGACAGGGCTCGAGCAGTTCTTC. Protein sequence: CASSGFGGTGLEQFF.

This clonotype was counted ten times or more. The chain combines TRBV12-3 or TRBV12-4 with TRBJ1-5, with 7 bases identical to TRBD1. V trimming: 4 bases; J trimming: 6 bases; junction bases outside the gene matches: 12. The CDR3 sequence is 16 residues long. CDR3 sequence: CASSSIQGGGGQPQHF. The CDR3 coding sequence is TGTGCCAGCAGTTCAATTCAGGGGGGTGGGGGTCAGCCCCAGCATTTT.

The sample holds a few counts of this clonotype. V and J are TRBV6-1 and TRBJ1-1; D perhaps matches TRBD1 (6 bases). The ends were cut back, 2 bases at V and 5 bases at J, with 15 bases in the middle. The CDR3 extends over 15 amino acids. Germline CDR1 reads MNHNS; CDR2 reads SASEGT. CDR3: CASSEKGVQATEAFF. The CDR3 nucleotides read TGTGCCAGCAGTGAAAAGGGGGTGCAAGCGACTGAAGCTTTCTTT.

The chain has TRBV12-3 or TRBV12-4 and TRBJ1-5; the match to TRBD1 covers 8 bases. The V segment lost 5 bases and the J segment 4 bases; nucleotides outside the gene matches: 7. CDR3 length: 15 amino acids. This CDR3 reads CASSLGQGKNQPQHF. For the CDR3, the DNA is TGTGCCAGCAGTCTCGGACAGGGTAAGAATCAGCCCCAGCATTTT.

The sample holds many counts of this clonotype. V usage is TRBV28 and J usage is TRBJ2-2; TRBD1 or TRBD2 may be the D gene (5 bases each). Per the germline V gene, CDR1 is MDHEN and CDR2 is SYDVKM. V was pared by 7 bases and J by 1 base, with 13 bases between. CDR3 length equals 15 residues. The CDR3 reads CASTASGGNTGELFF. Here the CDR3 DNA reads TGTGCCAGCACCGCCTCTGGGGGGAACACCGGGGAGCTGTTTTTT. Together with reference TRBV28 and TRBJ2-2, the CDR3 gives the full variable domain: DVKVTQSSRYLVKRTGEKVFLECVQDMDHENMFWYRQDPGLGLRLIYFSYDVKMKEKGDIPEGYSVSREKKERFSLILESASTNQTSMYLCASTASGGNTGELFFGEGSRLTVL.

This clonotype was seen ten or more times. The chain employs TRBV2 and TRBJ2-1, with 8 positions matching TRBD2. V gave up 5 bases and J gave up 4 bases; unmatched junction bases: 7. Germline V lookup: CDR1 SNHLY, CDR2 FYNNEI. This CDR3 comprises 15 residues. CDR3 DNA sequence: TGTGCCAGCAGTACTAAGCGGGAGTTGTACAATGAGCAGTTCTTC. Protein product: CASSTKRELYNEQFF. The full variable domain, in which reference TRBV2 and TRBJ2-1 provide the parts outside the CDR3, is EPEVTQTPSHQVTQMGQEVILRCVPISNHLYFYWYRQILGQKVEFLVSFYNNEISEKSEIFDDQFSVERPDGSNFTLKIRSTKLEDSAMYFCASSTKRELYNEQFFGPGTRLTVL.

A remark on this clonotype: Likely a read error: the CDR3 ends without its conserved phenylalanine or tryptophan. V is TRBV18 and J is TRBJ1-1, with D unresolved. This CDR3 is 14 amino acids long. V lost 1 base and J 0 bases, leaving 6 bases between the germline ends. Germline V gene data show CDR1 as KGHSH and CDR2 as LQKENI. The CDR3 DNA reads TGTGCCAGCTCACCACGGCAGCTGAACACTGAAGCTTTCTCT. Its protein is CASSPRQLNTEAFS.

Notes on this clonotype: The CDR3 ends on some other residue instead of the conserved phenylalanine or tryptophan, so this is likely a read error. CDR3 sequence: CSSSHGDNYGYTS. As DNA, the CDR3 is TGCAGCTCGTCTCATGGGGATAACTATGGCTACACCTCC. This chain links TRBV20-1 with TRBJ1-2; D remains unclear. The germline V gene encodes CDR1 DFQATT and CDR2 SNEGSKA (reference sequence). The CDR3 length is 13 residues.

The chain uses TRBV7-9 and TRBJ2-1; 14 bases are a match to TRBD2. CDR3 size: 15 residues. J lost 9 bases, V lost 4 bases, and 5 bases had no gene match. Germline V gene lookup returns CDR1 SEHNR and CDR2 FQNEAQ (reference sequence). The CDR3 nucleotides are TGTGCCAGCAGCTCCCCGGGACTAGCGGGAGCTGAGCAGTTCTTC. Residues: CASSSPGLAGAEQFF.

The V call is TRBV12-3 or TRBV12-4, the J call TRBJ2-2; 16 positions match TRBD2. V was clipped by 5 bases and J by 8 bases; unmatched bases: 8. The CDR3 contains 17 residues. The CDR3 DNA sequence: TGTGCCAGCAGTCGGGCCCCGGGACTAGCGGGGGGGGGGGAGCTGTTTTTT. Protein sequence: CASSRAPGLAGGGELFF.

Turning to this clonotype: The junction departs from the called germline gene at one end, perhaps through a read error. The rearrangement links TRBV2 to TRBJ1-3, with TRBD1 matching 7 bases. This CDR3 comprises 14 residues. CDR1 is SNHLY, CDR2 FYNNEI, per germline. The CDR3 reads CASSSTGWGNTTYF. The CDR3 DNA reads TGTGCCAGCAGTTCGACAGGGTGGGGAAACACCACATATTTT.

The chain employs TRBV7-2 and TRBJ2-7, with a tentative D call TRBD2 (7 bases). Germline lookup yields CDR1 SGHTA and CDR2 FQGNSA. This CDR3 has 16 residues. Trimming pared 4 bases from V and 2 bases from J, leaving 18 bases between. The CDR3, as DNA: TGTGCCAGCAGCTACTTTGGAGGAGGGGGGGCCTACGAGCAGTACTTC. Translating gives CASSYFGGGGAYEQYF. Drawing the rest from reference TRBV7-2 and TRBJ2-7, the complete variable domain is GAGVSQSPSNKVTEKGKDVELRCDPISGHTALYWYRQSLGQGLEFLIYFQGNSAPDKSGLPSDRFSAERTGGSVSTLTIQRTQQEDSAVYLCASSYFGGGGAYEQYFGPGTRLTVT.

This clonotype was seen at least ten times. The V gene is TRBV12-3 or TRBV12-4, the J gene TRBJ1-5; D may be TRBD1 (5 bases). This CDR3 spans 16 amino acids. Trimming cost V 7 bases and J 2 bases, with 18 bases left between them. CDR3 sequence: CASTHRTPGGNQPQHF. The DNA of the CDR3 is TGTGCCAGCACCCATCGGACACCTGGGGGCAATCAGCCCCAGCATTTT.

This clonotype was seen a few times. The V call is TRBV12-3 or TRBV12-4, the J call TRBJ1-5, with 9 bases matching TRBD1. The ends lost 1 base at V and 6 bases at J; junction bases unmatched: 1. The CDR3 runs to 14 residues. Here the CDR3 reads CASSLGTGAQPQHF. DNA for the CDR3: TGTGCCAGCAGTTTAGGGACAGGGGCTCAGCCCCAGCATTTT.

At least ten counts were recorded for this clonotype. CDR3 sequence: CASSFTHQETQYF. As DNA, the CDR3 is TGTGCCAGCAGTTTTACGCACCAAGAGACCCAGTACTTC. J is TRBJ2-5 and V is TRBV12-3 or TRBV12-4; D is undetermined. This CDR3 region has 13 residues. Deletions cut 3 bases from V and 0 bases from J, with 5 bases between.

This clonotype was counted many times. This sequence joins TRBV3-1 and TRBJ2-3; D possibly corresponds to TRBD2 (6 bases). The V end lost 4 bases, the J end lost 3 bases, and 14 bases lay between the germline ends. Germline assignment: CDR1 LGHDT and CDR2 YNNKEL (reference sequence). CDR3 length: 15 amino acids. The CDR3 protein is CASSPSSGRTDTQYF. CDR3 sequence (DNA): TGTGCCAGCAGCCCATCGAGCGGGCGGACAGATACGCAGTATTTT.

This clonotype was recorded many times. The rearrangement uses TRBV28 and TRBJ2-5; 8 nucleotides agree with TRBD1. In germline, CDR1 is MDHEN, CDR2 SYDVKM. Trimming cost V 2 bases and J 3 bases; bases outside gene matches: 17. The CDR3 length is 19 residues. CDR3 in DNA: TGTGCCAGCAGTTTAGAGGGGTACAGGGGGTTTGGATCGGAAGAGACCCAGTACTTC. It specifies CASSLEGYRGFGSEETQYF.

A few counts support this clonotype. The chain joins TRBV3-1 to TRBJ2-4, with 12 nucleotides matching TRBD2. CDR1 and CDR2 from the germline V gene are LGHDT and YNNKEL (reference sequence). V lost 4 bases to trimming and J lost 9 bases; unmatched junction nucleotides: 16. This CDR3 contains 18 residues. In DNA, the CDR3 is TGTGCCAGCAGCCGAGGACTAGCGGGAACTTCACCCCTTGGCATTCAGTACTTC. Translating gives CASSRGLAGTSPLGIQYF.

The J gene is TRBJ2-3, the V gene TRBV12-3 or TRBV12-4; D unclear. Trimming took 7 bases from V and 13 from J, leaving 21 bases between them. The CDR3 sequence is 13 residues long. The CDR3 loop is CASKREYKLPEYF. CDR3 sequence (DNA): TGTGCCAGCAAGAGAGAGTACAAACTACCCGAGTATTTT.

The sample holds a few counts of this clonotype. V gene TRBV4-1 combines with J gene TRBJ1-1; no firm D call. Germline V CDR1 and CDR2: MGHRA, YSYEKL. The CDR3 contains 11 residues. Trimming left V 1 base short and J 7 bases short, with 4 bases between. For the CDR3, the DNA is TGCGCCAGCAGCCAAGGGGATGAAGCTTTCTTT. It codes for CASSQGDEAFF.